The source of this TCR beta chain is a study of T cell responses to AZD1222 COVID-19 vaccine. Overall study results and limits: Possibly, clonal diversity was underestimated; donors were largely white British and included more females. Following two doses of AZD1222, Spike-specific TCR breadth and depth rose.

Trimming shortened V by 4 bases and J by 0 bases, and 13 bases separated the two germline ends. The CDR3 has 16 residues. As for this clone: The antigen remains undetermined.

Here immunoSEQ multiplex PCR was the method, and the copy in TCRdb shows in-frame clones only, minus some. This sample carries 140,000 to 150,000 clones, about 91% of them seen once, and the ten largest clones take around 16%. The sample here was peripheral blood, taken on day 0 of AZD1222 vaccination. This clonotype was sampled from an adult in good health. The rearrangement uses TRBV23-1 and TRBJ1-3; D call uncertain. TRBV23-1 is designated an ORF whose function remains uncertain. CDR3 protein: CASSPTSLSSGNTIYF. The CDR3 region has the DNA TGCGCCAGCAGTCCCACGTCACTGAGCTCTGGAAACACCATATATTTT.